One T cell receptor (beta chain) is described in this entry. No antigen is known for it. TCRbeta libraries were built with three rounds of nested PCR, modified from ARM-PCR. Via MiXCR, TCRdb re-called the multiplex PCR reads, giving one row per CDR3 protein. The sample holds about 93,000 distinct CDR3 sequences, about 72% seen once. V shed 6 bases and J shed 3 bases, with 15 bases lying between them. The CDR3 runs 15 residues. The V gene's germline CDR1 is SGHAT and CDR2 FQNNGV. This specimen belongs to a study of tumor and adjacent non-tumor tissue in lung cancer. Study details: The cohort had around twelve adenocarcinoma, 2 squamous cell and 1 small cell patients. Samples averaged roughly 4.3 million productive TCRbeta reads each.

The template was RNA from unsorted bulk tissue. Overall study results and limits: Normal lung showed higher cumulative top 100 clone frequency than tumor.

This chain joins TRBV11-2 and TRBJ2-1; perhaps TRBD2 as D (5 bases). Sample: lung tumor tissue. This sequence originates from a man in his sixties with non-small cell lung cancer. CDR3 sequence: CASSSLTNGYNEQFF. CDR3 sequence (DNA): TGTGCCAGCAGTTCGCTGACTAACGGCTACAATGAGCAGTTCTTC. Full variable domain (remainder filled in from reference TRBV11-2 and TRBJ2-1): EAGVAQSPRYKIIEKRQSVAFWCNPISGHATLYWYQQILGQGPKLLIQFQNNGVVDDSQLPKDRFSAERLKGVDSTLKIQPAKLEDSAVYLCASSSLTNGYNEQFFGPGTRLTVL.